Described below is a single T cell receptor (beta chain) sequence and its context. Its antigen is unknown. Preparing the TCRbeta library involved the use of unique molecular identifiers. TCRdb redid the calling of the PCR reads with MiXCR, one entry per CDR3 protein. The table shows about 58,000 distinct CDR3 sequences, with 40% to 45% occurring only once. These data come from a study of T-cell reconstitution after alpha-beta-depleted transplantation in children. The germline CDR1 and CDR2 sequences are SGHRS and YFSETQ. Trimming cost V 0 bases and J 0 bases, with 9 bases left between them. This CDR3 spans 15 amino acids. Findings and limits, study-wide: The study reportedly traced alpha-beta T cells about two months after transplant to several hundred expanded graft clones. At day 60, the high TCRbeta diversity found in some patients originated from recipient T cells and thymic progenitors that had survived.

The genes are TRBV5-1 and TRBJ1-1; D is ambiguous. The receptor was isolated from a male patient younger than 18 who had a stem cell transplant for acute lymphoblastic leukemia, so the T cells may come from the graft donor. The material was PBMCs, mostly from graft donor cells, obtained 360 days after TCRalphabeta/CD19-depleted stem cell transplant. In DNA, the CDR3 is TGCGCCAGCAGCTTGGCGACGGTGATGAACACTGAAGCTTTCTTT. It encodes CASSLATVMNTEAFF.